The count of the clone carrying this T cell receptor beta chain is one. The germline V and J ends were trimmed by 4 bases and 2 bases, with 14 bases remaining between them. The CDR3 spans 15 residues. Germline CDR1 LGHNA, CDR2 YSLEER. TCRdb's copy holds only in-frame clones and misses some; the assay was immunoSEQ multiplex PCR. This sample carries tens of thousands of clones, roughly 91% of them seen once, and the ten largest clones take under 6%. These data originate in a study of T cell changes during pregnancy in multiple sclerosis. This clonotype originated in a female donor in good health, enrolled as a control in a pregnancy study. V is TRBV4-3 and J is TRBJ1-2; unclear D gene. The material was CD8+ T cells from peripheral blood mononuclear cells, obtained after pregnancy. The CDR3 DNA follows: TGCGCCAGCAGCCGACTGACTGGTGCCAACTATGGCTACACCTTC. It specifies CASSRLTGANYGYTF.